The T cell receptor beta chain under discussion was sequenced for a study of blood T cell repertoires in COVID-19. Across the study: The United States, Italy and Spain were the sources of the acute and convalescent COVID-19 samples. PBMCs, B-cell-depleted T cells, or T cells provided the cDNA or gDNA that made up the material.

In the authors' workflow: Scientists estimated how many nucleated cells there were by amplifying reference gene primers. Clones were read by immunoSEQ multiplex PCR, and TCRdb kept only the in-frame ones, dropping some. V, J and clone size reflect that table, while D and trimming were determined from the DNA. Found here are roughly 190,000 clones, about 80% of them singletons; the top ten hold around 6.9%. The CDR3 extends over 17 amino acids. Germline CDR1 and CDR2: SGHNT and YYREEE (reference sequence). V lost 4 bases to trimming and J lost 5 bases, with 24 bases between them. Input material: peripheral blood. V and J are TRBV5-4 and TRBJ1-1; no firm D call. The source is a man aged 60 to 69 with acute or convalescent COVID-19. The CDR3 reads CASSLTDRARGGTEAFF. The CDR3 bases are TGTGCCAGCAGCCTCACCGACCGAGCCCGGGGAGGGACTGAAGCTTTCTTT. The complete variable domain, with remaining parts taken from reference TRBV5-4 and TRBJ1-1, reads ETGVTQSPTHLIKTRGQQVTLRCSSQSGHNTVSWYQQALGQGPQFIFQYYREEENGRGNFPPRFSGLQFPNYSSELNVNALELDDSALYLCASSLTDRARGGTEAFFGQGTRLTVV.